A selection of T cell receptor beta chains follows, all from one sample in a study of response to subunit inactivated influenza vaccine. TCRdb used MiXCR to reprocess the RT-PCR reads, holding one entry per CDR3 protein. Of about 780,000 distinct CDR3 sequences listed, 18% are singletons. The sequences come from PBMCs from blood, collected approximately 5 days after vaccination. All receptors come from a man aged 45-65 years who received an inactivated influenza vaccine. Each CDR3 is given with its conserved first and last residue. D genes are given only for firm matches. Expanded clones are given a class, and other clones once, few, many or no size at all.

abundance	v_gene	d_gene	j_gene	CDR3aa	CDR3nt
.	TRBV4-2	.	TRBJ2-1	CASSQAPESAWNEQFF	TGTGCCAGCAGCCAAGCCCCGGAGTCTGCCTGGAATGAGCAGTTCTTC
few	TRBV4-3	.	TRBJ1-2	CASSQDLRVSGYGYTF	TGCGCCAGCAGCCAAGATCTTCGGGTTTCGGGATATGGCTACACCTTC
many	TRBV28	TRBD1	TRBJ2-7	CASRNDRGLGYEQYF	TGTGCCAGCAGGAACGACAGGGGGCTAGGTTACGAGCAGTACTTC
.	TRBV5-5	.	TRBJ1-1	CASSLFVTANTEAFF	TGTGCCAGCAGCTTGTTTGTCACCGCGAACACTGAAGCTTTCTTT
few	TRBV20-1	.	TRBJ2-2	CSARDTSTGELFF	TGCAGTGCTAGAGATACAAGCACCGGGGAGCTGTTTTTT
many	TRBV20-1	.	TRBJ2-1	CSAREGTPPYNEQFF	TGCAGTGCTAGAGAAGGGACTCCCCCCTACAATGAGCAGTTCTTC
few	TRBV6-2/TRBV6-3	TRBD1	TRBJ1-5	CASKQGQGAYQPQHF	TGTGCCAGCAAACAGGGACAGGGGGCCTATCAGCCCCAGCATTTT
.	TRBV6-5	TRBD2	TRBJ2-7	CASSYGLAGGYEQYF	TGTGCCAGCAGTTACGGGCTAGCGGGGGGTTACGAGCAGTACTTC
few	TRBV20-1	TRBD1	TRBJ1-1	CSARRWDREGTEAFF	TGCAGTGCTAGAAGATGGGACAGGGAGGGCACTGAAGCTTTCTTT
.	TRBV12-3/TRBV12-4	.	TRBJ1-2	CASSTTDHYGYTF	TGTGCCAGCAGCACTACAGATCACTATGGCTACACCTTC
.	TRBV20-1	TRBD1	TRBJ2-1	CSAARDRVNEQFF	TGCAGTGCTGCCCGGGACAGGGTCAATGAGCAGTTCTTC
.	TRBV21-1	.	TRBJ1-6	CASSKHGTSGYSPLHF	TGTGCCAGCAGCAAGCACGGTACTTCAGGGTATTCACCCCTCCACTTT
.	TRBV11-2	.	TRBJ2-5	CASTDPGETQYF	TGTGCCAGCACCGATCCGGGGGAGACCCAGTACTTC
many	TRBV6-2/TRBV6-3	.	TRBJ2-7	CASSPDGSYEQYF	TGTGCCAGCAGTCCGGACGGATCCTACGAGCAGTACTTC
few	TRBV6-1	TRBD1	TRBJ2-5	CASSRLGQLETQYF	TGTGCCAGCAGCCGCCTGGGACAGCTAGAGACCCAGTACTTC
.	TRBV12-3/TRBV12-4	.	TRBJ2-3	CASSLSTRGDTQYF	TGTGCCAGCAGTTTATCTACGAGGGGAGATACGCAGTATTTT
.	TRBV10-3	.	TRBJ2-6	CAISESVSSGANVLTF	TGTGCCATCAGTGAGTCGGTCAGCTCTGGGGCCAACGTCCTGACTTTC
few	TRBV12-3/TRBV12-4	TRBD2	TRBJ2-2	CASSLLAVREGLPNTGELFF	TGTGCCAGCAGTCTCTTAGCGGTCCGGGAGGGGCTTCCGAACACCGGGGAGCTGTTTTTT
few	TRBV29-1	.	TRBJ2-7	CSAEGALHEQYF	TGCAGCGCCGAAGGAGCTCTCCACGAGCAGTACTTC
.	TRBV6-2/TRBV6-3	TRBD2	TRBJ2-7	CASSSVGLAGGEQYF	TGTGCCAGCAGTTCGGTGGGACTAGCGGGAGGCGAGCAGTACTTC
.	TRBV28	.	TRBJ2-1	CASRAGNYNEQFF	TGTGCCAGCAGAGCCGGGAACTACAATGAGCAGTTCTTC
.	TRBV12-3/TRBV12-4	TRBD1	TRBJ1-4	CASSSDRVAEKLFF	TGTGCCAGCAGCTCCGACAGGGTAGCTGAAAAACTGTTTTTT
few	TRBV7-8	TRBD1	TRBJ2-1	CASSAFLRDRAYNEQFF	TGTGCCAGCAGCGCATTCCTCCGGGACAGGGCCTACAATGAGCAGTTCTTC
few	TRBV6-4	.	TRBJ2-2	CASSDSNYPGELFF	TGTGCCAGCAGTGACTCGAATTACCCCGGGGAGCTGTTTTTT
.	TRBV30	TRBD2	TRBJ2-1	CAWSGLAGGPGEQFF	TGTGCCTGGAGTGGGCTAGCGGGAGGGCCTGGTGAGCAGTTCTTC
many	TRBV5-1	TRBD1	TRBJ2-7	CASSLGQGAYEQYF	TGCGCCAGCAGCTTGGGACAGGGTGCCTACGAGCAGTACTTC
few	TRBV20-1	.	TRBJ2-3	CSARAPGAGRGAAQYF	TGCAGTGCTAGAGCCCCGGGGGCAGGGAGAGGAGCGGCGCAGTATTTT
.	TRBV3-1	.	TRBJ1-6	CASRDVYNSPLHF	TGTGCCAGCCGGGACGTTTATAATTCACCCCTCCACTTT
few	TRBV10-3	.	TRBJ2-5	CAISGRGETQYF	TGTGCCATCAGTGGACGAGGAGAGACCCAGTACTTC
few	TRBV4-3	.	TRBJ1-2	CASSQGPGTNYTF	TGCGCCAGCAGCCAAGGCCCCGGGACCAACTACACCTTC
few	TRBV7-2	.	TRBJ1-4	CASSLDGLFGEKLFF	TGTGCCAGCAGCTTAGACGGTCTATTTGGCGAAAAACTGTTTTTT
.	TRBV6-1	TRBD1	TRBJ2-7	CASTSDGTGSYEQYF	TGTGCCAGCACCTCGGACGGGACAGGGTCCTACGAGCAGTACTTC
.	TRBV12-3/TRBV12-4	.	TRBJ2-3	CASRASGGGVDTQYF	TGTGCCAGCAGGGCTAGCGGAGGGGGAGTGGATACGCAGTATTTT
.	TRBV5-6	TRBD1	TRBJ2-3	CASSQIRDRFFTDTQYF	TGTGCCAGCAGCCAGATACGGGACAGGTTTTTCACAGATACGCAGTATTTT
.	TRBV20-1	.	TRBJ2-7	CSANLPWPPGYEQYF	TGCAGTGCCAACCTGCCTTGGCCCCCTGGTTACGAGCAGTACTTC
few	TRBV7-9	.	TRBJ2-5	CASSNPTGYETQYF	TGTGCCAGCAGCAACCCAACAGGGTACGAGACCCAGTACTTC